This TCR beta chain stems from a study of cytomegalovirus exposure and HLA in healthy donors. General study points: In a later analysis, a missense DCLRE1C variant was linked to TCR beta V- and J-gene trimming. According to reports, the classifier identified cytomegalovirus status with high specificity and sensitivity. Specificity for CMV antigens was confirmed in vitro for a few of the CMV-associated chains. Near-uniform donor sequencing depth was presumed by presence/absence analyses.

With regard to this clone: Antigen unknown.

Primers for the PCR totalled 60 Vbeta and 13 Jbeta. The method was immunoSEQ multiplex PCR; TCRdb's version includes in-frame clones alone and lacks a portion of them. The sample carries around 140,000 clones, 80% recorded once. CDR1 and CDR2 (germline): KGHSH, LQKENI. Trimming removed 4 bases from V and 5 bases from J; junction bases left unmatched: 7. The CDR3 length is 15 residues. The origin of this receptor is a man aged 40-49 years in good health and CMV-seronegative. This rearrangement joins TRBV18 to TRBJ2-5, with 10 positions matching TRBD2. The material sequenced was PBMCs. The CDR3 sequence is CASSQSGGASETQYF. CDR3 bases: TGTGCCAGCTCACAAAGCGGGGGGGCCTCGGAGACCCAGTACTTC.